These 3 T cell receptor beta chains came from one sample sequenced in a study of neurological immune-mediated disorders. MiXCR was run by TCRdb on the 5' RACE reads, yielding one entry per CDR3 protein. The sample lists 52,000 or so distinct CDR3 sequences, under 5% occurring once. The sequenced sample was CD4+ T cells from blood. The receptor source for this set is a woman aged 40 to 49 with multiple sclerosis.

By sample share, this clonotype is medium-sized. The rearrangement links TRBV2 to TRBJ2-2; 7 bases line up with TRBD2. The V gene's germline CDR1 is SNHLY and CDR2 FYNNEI. This CDR3 has 14 residues. The J segment lost 1 base and the V segment lost 10 bases, leaving 6 bases of the junction unmatched. DNA of the CDR3: TGTGCCACCCCACGGGGGGTGAACACCGGGGAGCTGTTTTTT. Protein: CATPRGVNTGELFF.

There are many counts of this clonotype. The chain recombines TRBV11-2 with TRBJ2-1; no reliable D call. Trimming left V 1 base short and J 2 bases short, with 6 bases between. Germline lookup yields CDR1 SGHAT and CDR2 FQNNGV. The CDR3 has 14 residues. In nucleotides, the CDR3 is TGTGCCAGCAGCTTAGCAGATCCCTACAATGAGCAGTTCTTC. Translating it yields CASSLADPYNEQFF.

Ten or more counts support this clonotype. DNA of the CDR3: TGCGCCAGCACCCAGATGGGCAATGAGCAGTTCTTC. It translates to CASTQMGNEQFF. This sequence joins TRBV5-1 and TRBJ2-1; no clear D. CDR3 length: 12 residues. Germline V gene lookup returns CDR1 SGHRS and CDR2 YFSETQ. V was shortened by 6 bases and J by 6 bases, with 10 bases between the two germline ends.